Included here is one T cell receptor (beta chain) sequence, with context. The antigen remains undetermined. The source of the sample is a study of graft-versus-host responses after intestinal transplantation. Study summary: Transplants were multivisceral, liver-intestinal, or isolated intestinal. Following induction with anti-thymocyte globulin, all recipients were given tacrolimus and steroids for around three years. Study-level results: The study associated peak circulating GvH clone levels with early post-transplant HvG declines.

Trimming stripped 4 bases from V and 0 bases from J, with 12 bases between. CDR1 and CDR2 from the germline V gene are SGHNT and YYREEE (reference sequence). This CDR3 comprises 15 residues. Repertoires were generated with immunoSEQ multiplex PCR, while TCRdb's copy carries only in-frame clones and drops some. The sample holds about 88,000 clones, approximately 94% seen once. The sample consisted of unstimulated CD4+ T cells sorted from spleen or lymph node cells, taken before transplant. The rearrangement uses TRBV5-4 and TRBJ2-3, with D tentatively TRBD1 (6 bases). The TCR was taken from a human donor who was the organ donor for an intestinal transplant. Here the CDR3 DNA reads TGTGCCAGCAGCCAGACGAGGGGGAGCACAGATACGCAGTATTTT. Amino acids: CASSQTRGSTDTQYF.